The 23 T cell receptor beta chains below all came from one sample that was sequenced in a study of T cells in Graves' hyperthyroidism and ophthalmopathy. Amplification yielded TCR beta CDR3 regions, with RNA transcripts as the source. Using the HTBI primer set, a first-round RT-PCR was run on the TCR CDR3. TCRdb analysed the multiplex PCR reads with MiXCR anew, one entry per CDR3 protein. This sample has about 290,000 distinct CDR3 sequences, with 13% found just once. The sample was blood. The receptors stem from a woman aged 25 to 39 with Graves' hyperthyroidism that later progressed to Graves' ophthalmopathy.

This clonotype appeared many times. The rearrangement uses TRBV5-5 and TRBJ2-2; D may be TRBD1 or TRBD2 (5 bases each). The CDR3 is made up of 14 amino acids. Trimming cost V 0 bases and J 5 bases, with 8 bases left between them. Germline loops: CDR1 SGHKS, CDR2 YYEKEE (reference sequence). CDR3 coding DNA: TGTGCCAGCAGCTTGGGTTGGGGGACCGGGGAGCTGTTTTTT. Amino acid sequence: CASSLGWGTGELFF.

This clonotype was seen repeatedly, ten times or more. The rearrangement joins TRBV27 to TRBJ1-1, with D uncertain. Looked up from germline, CDR1 is MNHEY and CDR2 is SMNVEV (reference sequence). This CDR3 region has 16 residues. The ends were cut back, 6 bases at V and 5 bases at J, with 22 bases in the middle. The CDR3 loop reads CASRRSAGDTLTEAFF. Written as DNA, the CDR3 is TGTGCCAGCAGGCGATCGGCAGGCGACACCCTAACTGAAGCTTTCTTT.

This clonotype was seen repeatedly, ten times or more. The V call is TRBV11-2, the J call TRBJ2-7; D tentatively reads TRBD1 or TRBD2 (5 bases each). Per germline, CDR1 SGHAT and CDR2 FQNNGV. This CDR3 region has 14 residues. With 5 bases removed from V and 3 bases from J, the gap between germline ends came to 14 bases. The CDR3 nucleotides are TGTGCCAGCAGCCCACCTCGGGGCATCTACGAGCAGTACTTC. It codes for CASSPPRGIYEQYF.

This clonotype was seen many times. The V and J genes are TRBV12-3 or TRBV12-4 and TRBJ2-3; 7 nucleotides match TRBD2. This CDR3 contains 15 residues. V gave up 2 bases and J gave up 1 base; unmatched junction bases: 3. The chain's CDR3 is CASSLFSGGTDTQYF. CDR3 nucleotide sequence: TGTGCCAGCAGTTTATTCAGCGGGGGCACAGATACGCAGTATTTT.

There are many counts of this clonotype. The chain recombines TRBV12-3 or TRBV12-4 with TRBJ1-2, with D uncertain. The CDR3 totals 12 residues. Trimming took off 3 bases at V and 4 bases at J, with 6 bases between the two ends. The CDR3 spells CASSLDFYGYTF. CDR3 nucleotide sequence: TGTGCCAGCAGTTTGGACTTCTATGGCTACACCTTC.

This clonotype appeared many times. This sequence joins TRBV7-6 and TRBJ2-2, with 10 nucleotides matching TRBD1. CDR1 and CDR2 from the germline V gene are SGHVS and FNYEAQ. The CDR3 extends over 16 amino acids. Trimming at V came to 3 bases and at J to 6 bases, leaving 7 bases not matched to a gene. The DNA of the CDR3 is TGTGCCAGCAGCTTGTGGGGACAGGGGAGGTCCGGGGAGCTGTTTTTT. It encodes CASSLWGQGRSGELFF.

This chain connects TRBV4-2 to TRBJ2-7; the D is unclear. Trimming removed 2 bases at V and 0 bases at J, with 11 bases between. There are 15 residues in the CDR3. Germline assignment: CDR1 LGHNA and CDR2 YNFKEQ. The CDR3 loop reads CASSQLDEDSYEQYF. The CDR3 nucleotides are TGTGCCAGCAGCCAATTAGATGAGGACTCCTACGAGCAGTACTTC.

In its sample, this clonotype was seen many times. The chain uses TRBV7-2 and TRBJ2-1, with a tentative D call TRBD2 (6 bases). The CDR3 runs to 15 residues. V gave up 4 bases and J gave up 2 bases, with 12 bases separating them. CDR1 is SGHTA and CDR2 is FQGNSA in the germline V gene. The CDR3 loop reads CASSSRPGAYNEQFF. The CDR3 DNA reads TGTGCCAGCAGCTCGAGGCCGGGGGCCTACAATGAGCAGTTCTTC.

This clonotype was seen ten or more times. The V call is TRBV30, the J call TRBJ2-2; D gene uncertain. Trimming stripped 0 bases from V and 7 bases from J, with 9 bases between. Per the germline V gene, CDR1 is GTSNPN and CDR2 is SVGIG (reference sequence). The CDR3 totals 13 residues. The CDR3 nucleotides are TGTGCCTGGAGTGTAACAGAACACGGGGAGCTGTTTTTT. Its protein is CAWSVTEHGELFF.

This clonotype was counted between two and nine times. V gene TRBV24-1 combines with J gene TRBJ2-3; the D gene is possibly TRBD1 (6 bases). The germline V and J ends were trimmed by 3 bases and 7 bases, with 10 bases remaining between them. Germline V lookup: CDR1 KGHDR, CDR2 SFDVKD. This CDR3 is built from 13 residues. This CDR3 is CATSDIQGHTQYF. DNA of the CDR3: TGTGCCACCAGTGATATACAGGGTCATACGCAGTATTTT.

This clonotype was counted ten times or more. The J gene is TRBJ1-1, the V gene TRBV6-1; D possibly corresponds to TRBD1 (5 bases). The CDR3 has 11 residues. Trimming pared 10 bases from V and 3 bases from J, leaving 9 bases between. Germline CDR1 and CDR2: MNHNS and SASEGT. The CDR3 sequence is CATGGDTEAFF. In DNA form, the CDR3 reads TGTGCCACGGGGGGGGACACTGAAGCTTTCTTT.

The chain joins TRBV7-3 to TRBJ2-1; D remains ambiguous. V gave up 2 bases and J gave up 2 bases, with 13 bases separating them. This CDR3 region has 16 residues. Germline-derived CDR1 and CDR2 are SGHTA and FQGTGA. Written as DNA, the CDR3 is TGTGCCAGCAGCTTAGAGTCCCCTGGGCCCTACAATGAGCAGTTCTTC. This encodes CASSLESPGPYNEQFF.

This clonotype occurred a few times. With only one base between it and a far larger clone, this is likely a read error. The chain joins TRBV18 to TRBJ2-1, with TRBD2 as a possible D gene (5 bases). The CDR3 length is 12 residues. Germline lookup yields CDR1 KGHSH and CDR2 LQKENI. The chain's CDR3 is CASSPRGSEQFF. CDR3 nucleotide sequence: TGTGCCAGCTCCCCACGGGGAAGTGAGCAGTTCTTC.

This clonotype has at least ten counts. The chain has TRBV18 and TRBJ2-5; the D gene is possibly TRBD1 (6 bases). This CDR3 has 15 amino acids. Germline values: CDR1 KGHSH, CDR2 LQKENI. Trimming pared 6 bases from V and 4 bases from J, leaving 18 bases between. The CDR3 DNA reads TGTGCCAGCTCGCCGAGTCAGGGGACGCGAGAGACCCAGTACTTC. Translated, it gives CASSPSQGTRETQYF.

J is TRBJ2-7 and V is TRBV14; D gene uncertain. The CDR3 is made up of 15 amino acids. Trimming shortened V by 0 bases and J by 4 bases, and 13 bases separated the two germline ends. CDR1 and CDR2 from the germline V gene are SGHDN and FVKESK. The CDR3 bases are TGTGCCAGCAGCCAAGATATCAGGAAGGAATACGAGCAGTACTTC. Translated, it gives CASSQDIRKEYEQYF.

At least ten counts were recorded for this clonotype. This chain uses TRBV13 with TRBJ2-1, with TRBD2 matching over 7 bases. Germline values: CDR1 PRHDT, CDR2 FYEKMQ (reference sequence). The CDR3 is 12 amino acids. V lost 5 bases, J lost 12 bases, and 7 bases stayed unmatched. CDR3 amino acids: CASSTHGGGQFF. The CDR3 DNA sequence: TGTGCCAGCAGCACCCATGGCGGGGGGCAGTTCTTC.

This clonotype came up many times. The chain carries TRBV11-2 and TRBJ2-3, with D unclear. The V end lost 3 bases, the J end lost 2 bases, and 12 bases lay between the germline ends. Germline lookup yields CDR1 SGHAT and CDR2 FQNNGV. This CDR3 has 15 amino acids. The CDR3 bases are TGTGCCAGCAGCTTGGTCCTCCCCCTCACAGATACGCAGTATTTT. It translates to CASSLVLPLTDTQYF.

The sample holds many counts of this clonotype. V and J are TRBV4-3 and TRBJ2-3; TRBD2 agrees at 7 bases. Germline V gene data show CDR1 as LGHNA and CDR2 as YSLEER. J gave up 6 bases and V 0 bases, and 12 bases lay outside the gene matches. CDR3 size: 17 residues. The CDR3 bases are TGCGCCAGCAGCCAAGAACCAGCGGGGACTATCGGGGATACGCAGTATTTT. Amino acid sequence: CASSQEPAGTIGDTQYF.

This clonotype was seen repeatedly, ten times or more. CDR3 sequence: CASSSNRLRSYEQYF. CDR3 nucleotides: TGTGCCAGCAGCTCCAACAGGTTGCGCTCCTACGAGCAGTACTTC. The chain recombines TRBV11-2 with TRBJ2-7; D possibly corresponds to TRBD1 (5 bases). Germline CDR1 SGHAT, CDR2 FQNNGV. V gave up 4 bases and J gave up 0 bases, with 13 bases separating them. The CDR3 contains 15 residues.

This clonotype has ten or more counts. The chain combines TRBV28 with TRBJ2-2, with D hard to call. Germline CDR1 reads MDHEN; CDR2 reads SYDVKM. The ends were cut back, 2 bases at V and 5 bases at J, with 6 bases in the middle. The CDR3 loop spans 13 amino acids. CDR3 sequence reads: CASSLVWTGELFF. CDR3 nucleotides: TGTGCCAGCAGTTTAGTTTGGACCGGGGAGCTGTTTTTT. The full variable domain, with the rest looked up from reference TRBV28 and TRBJ2-2, is DVKVTQSSRYLVKRTGEKVFLECVQDMDHENMFWYRQDPGLGLRLIYFSYDVKMKEKGDIPEGYSVSREKKERFSLILESASTNQTSMYLCASSLVWTGELFFGEGSRLTVL.

The CDR3: CASPPRDTQYF. CDR3 DNA sequence: TGTGCCAGCCCCCCGAGGGATACGCAGTATTTT. The V gene is TRBV6-4, the J gene TRBJ2-3; D not certain. This CDR3 region has 11 residues. The V gene lost 8 bases and the J gene lost 6 bases, with 9 bases spanning the gap. Germline-derived CDR1 and CDR2 are MRHNA and SNTAGT.

This clonotype was picked up many times. The rearrangement uses TRBV5-5 and TRBJ2-5; 7 bases agree with TRBD2. CDR1 is SGHKS, CDR2 YYEKEE, per germline (reference sequence). This CDR3 region has 15 residues. V lost 4 bases, J lost 5 bases, and 11 bases stayed unmatched. The CDR3 nucleotides are TGTGCCAGCAGCCCGGGAGGACTCTCGGGGGAGACCCAGTACTTC. Encoded protein: CASSPGGLSGETQYF.

This clonotype was observed a few times. V and J are TRBV14 and TRBJ1-5; D unresolved. The germline V gene encodes CDR1 SGHDN and CDR2 FVKESK. The CDR3 length is 15 residues. Trimming stripped 4 bases from V and 3 bases from J, with 13 bases between. The CDR3 here is CASSPRRISNQPQHF. The CDR3 DNA sequence: TGTGCCAGCAGCCCACGGAGGATCTCCAATCAGCCCCAGCATTTT.